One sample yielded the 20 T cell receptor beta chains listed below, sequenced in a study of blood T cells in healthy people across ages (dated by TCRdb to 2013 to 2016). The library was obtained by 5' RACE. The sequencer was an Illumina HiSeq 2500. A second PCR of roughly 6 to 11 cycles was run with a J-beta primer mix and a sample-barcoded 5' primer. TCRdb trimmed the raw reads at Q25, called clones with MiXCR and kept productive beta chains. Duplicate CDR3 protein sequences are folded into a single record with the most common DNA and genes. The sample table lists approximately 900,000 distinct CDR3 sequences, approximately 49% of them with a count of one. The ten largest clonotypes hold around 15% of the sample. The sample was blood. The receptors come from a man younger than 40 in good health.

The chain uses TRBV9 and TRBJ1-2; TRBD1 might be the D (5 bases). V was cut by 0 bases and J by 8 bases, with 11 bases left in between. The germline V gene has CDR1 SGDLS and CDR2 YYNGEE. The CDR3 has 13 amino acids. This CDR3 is CASSVGGAHGYTF. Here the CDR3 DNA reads TGTGCCAGCAGCGTAGGAGGGGCGCACGGCTACACCTTC.

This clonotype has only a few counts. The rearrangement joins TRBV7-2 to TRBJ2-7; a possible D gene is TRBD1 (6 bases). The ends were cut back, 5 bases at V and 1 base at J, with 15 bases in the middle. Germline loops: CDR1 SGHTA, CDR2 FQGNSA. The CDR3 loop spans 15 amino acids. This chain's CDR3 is CASSPNYRESYEQYF. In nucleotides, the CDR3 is TGTGCCAGCAGCCCAAACTACAGGGAGTCCTACGAGCAGTACTTC.

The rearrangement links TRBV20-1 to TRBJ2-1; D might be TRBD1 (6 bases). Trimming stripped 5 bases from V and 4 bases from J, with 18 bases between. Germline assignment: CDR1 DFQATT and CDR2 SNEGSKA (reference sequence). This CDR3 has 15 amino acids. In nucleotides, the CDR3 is TGCAGTGCTGGCAAAGGACAGACGACTTACAATGAGCAGTTCTTC. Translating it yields CSAGKGQTTYNEQFF.

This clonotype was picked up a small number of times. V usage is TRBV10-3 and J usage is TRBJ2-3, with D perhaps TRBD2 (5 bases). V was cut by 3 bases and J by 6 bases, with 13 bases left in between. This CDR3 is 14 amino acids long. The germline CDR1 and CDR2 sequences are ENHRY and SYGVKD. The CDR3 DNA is TGTGCCATCAGTGAAAAGGGAGTCTCGGATACGCAGTATTTT. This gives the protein CAISEKGVSDTQYF.

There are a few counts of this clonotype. For the CDR3, the DNA is TGTGCCAGCAAAAGGCAGGGTCACGAGCAGTACTTC. Protein product: CASKRQGHEQYF. The gene calls are TRBV27 and TRBJ2-7; D may be TRBD1 (5 bases). The CDR3 has 12 amino acids. Trimming left V 7 bases short and J 5 bases short, with 12 bases between. Germline V CDR1 and CDR2: MNHEY, SMNVEV (reference sequence).

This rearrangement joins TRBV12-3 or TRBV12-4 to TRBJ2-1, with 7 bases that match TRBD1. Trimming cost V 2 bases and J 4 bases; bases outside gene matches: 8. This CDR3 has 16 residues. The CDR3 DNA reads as TGTGCCAGCAGTTTAAAACAGGGGCCTTGGTACAATGAGCAGTTCTTC. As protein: CASSLKQGPWYNEQFF.

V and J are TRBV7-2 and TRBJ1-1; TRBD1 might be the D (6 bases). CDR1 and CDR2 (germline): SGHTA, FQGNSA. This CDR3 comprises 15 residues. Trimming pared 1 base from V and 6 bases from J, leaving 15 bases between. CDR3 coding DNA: TGTGCCAGCAGCTTAGTTCCAGGGGTACGGGCTGAAGCTTTCTTT. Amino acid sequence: CASSLVPGVRAEAFF. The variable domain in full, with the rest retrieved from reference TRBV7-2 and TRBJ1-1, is GAGVSQSPSNKVTEKGKDVELRCDPISGHTALYWYRQSLGQGLEFLIYFQGNSAPDKSGLPSDRFSAERTGGSVSTLTIQRTQQEDSAVYLCASSLVPGVRAEAFFGQGTRLTVV.

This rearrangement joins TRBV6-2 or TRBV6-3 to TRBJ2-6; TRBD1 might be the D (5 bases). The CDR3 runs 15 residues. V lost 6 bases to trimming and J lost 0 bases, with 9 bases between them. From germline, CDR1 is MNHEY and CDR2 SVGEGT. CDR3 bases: TGTGCCAGCAGCCTACAGGACTCTGGGGCCAACGTCCTGACTTTC. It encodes CASSLQDSGANVLTF.

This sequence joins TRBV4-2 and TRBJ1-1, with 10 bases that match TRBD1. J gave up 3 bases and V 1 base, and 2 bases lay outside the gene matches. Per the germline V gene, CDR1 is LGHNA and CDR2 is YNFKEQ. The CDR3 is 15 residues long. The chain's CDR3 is CASSQGGQGYTEAFF. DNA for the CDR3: TGTGCCAGCAGCCAAGGGGGACAGGGGTACACTGAAGCTTTCTTT.

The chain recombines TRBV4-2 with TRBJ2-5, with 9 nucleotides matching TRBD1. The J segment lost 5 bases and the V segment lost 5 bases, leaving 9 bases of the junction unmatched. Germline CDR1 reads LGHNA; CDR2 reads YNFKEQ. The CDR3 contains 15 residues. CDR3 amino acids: CASSYGNRGRETQYF. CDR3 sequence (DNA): TGTGCCAGCAGCTACGGGAACAGGGGGCGGGAGACCCAGTACTTC.

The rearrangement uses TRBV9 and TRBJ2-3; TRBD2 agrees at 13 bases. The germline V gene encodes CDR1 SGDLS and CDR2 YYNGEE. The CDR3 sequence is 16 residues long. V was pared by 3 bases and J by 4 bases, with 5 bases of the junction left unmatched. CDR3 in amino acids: CASSGTGLAGSDTQYF. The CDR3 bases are TGTGCCAGCAGCGGGACGGGACTAGCGGGATCAGATACGCAGTATTTT.

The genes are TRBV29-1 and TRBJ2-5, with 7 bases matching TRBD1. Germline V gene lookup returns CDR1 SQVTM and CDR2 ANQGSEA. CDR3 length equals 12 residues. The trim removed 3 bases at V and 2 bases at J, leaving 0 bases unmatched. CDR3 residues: CSVEDRQETQYF. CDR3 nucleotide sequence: TGCAGCGTTGAGGACAGGCAAGAGACCCAGTACTTC.

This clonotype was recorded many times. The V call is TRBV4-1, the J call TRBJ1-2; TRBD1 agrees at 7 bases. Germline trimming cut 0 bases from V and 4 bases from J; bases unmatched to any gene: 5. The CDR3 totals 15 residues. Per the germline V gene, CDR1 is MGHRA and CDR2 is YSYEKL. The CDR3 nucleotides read TGCGCCAGCAGCCAAGATGCGGACAGGCGCTATGGCTACACCTTC. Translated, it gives CASSQDADRRYGYTF.

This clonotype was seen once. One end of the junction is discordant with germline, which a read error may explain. Here the CDR3 DNA reads TGTGCCGGCAGCCCACCGGGACTTACAGATACGCAGTATTTT. This codes for CAGSPPGLTDTQYF. V and J are TRBV7-9 and TRBJ2-3; perhaps TRBD2 as D (6 bases). The CDR3 consists of 14 residues. Germline loops: CDR1 SEHNR, CDR2 FQNEAQ (reference sequence). The full variable domain, in which reference TRBV7-9 and TRBJ2-3 provide the parts outside the CDR3, is DTGVSQNPRHKITKRGQNVTFRCDPISEHNRLYWYRQTLGQGPEFLTYFQNEAQLEKSRLLSDRFSAERPKGSFSTLEIQRTEQGDSAMYLCAGSPPGLTDTQYFGPGTRLTVL.

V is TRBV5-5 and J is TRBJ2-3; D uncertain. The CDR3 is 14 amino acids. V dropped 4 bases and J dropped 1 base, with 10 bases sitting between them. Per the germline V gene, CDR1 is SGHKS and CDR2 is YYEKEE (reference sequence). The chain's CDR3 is CASSVLVGTDTQYF. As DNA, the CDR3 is TGTGCCAGCAGCGTTTTGGTTGGCACAGATACGCAGTATTTT. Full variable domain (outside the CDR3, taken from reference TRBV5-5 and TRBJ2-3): DAGVTQSPTHLIKTRGQQVTLRCSPISGHKSVSWYQQVLGQGPQFIFQYYEKEERGRGNFPDRFSARQFPNYSSELNVNALLLGDSALYLCASSVLVGTDTQYFGPGTRLTVL.

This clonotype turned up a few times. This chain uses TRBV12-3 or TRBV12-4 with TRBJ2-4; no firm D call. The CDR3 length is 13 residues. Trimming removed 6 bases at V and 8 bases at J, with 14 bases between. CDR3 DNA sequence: TGTGCCAGCAGGTCCGGGCCCGGATACATTCAGTACTTC. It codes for CASRSGPGYIQYF.

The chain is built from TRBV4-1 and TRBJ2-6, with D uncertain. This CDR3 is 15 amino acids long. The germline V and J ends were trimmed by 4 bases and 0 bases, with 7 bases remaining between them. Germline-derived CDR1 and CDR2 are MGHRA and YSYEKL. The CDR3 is CASSPILSGANVLTF. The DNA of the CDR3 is TGCGCCAGCAGCCCCATCCTCTCTGGGGCCAACGTCCTGACTTTC.

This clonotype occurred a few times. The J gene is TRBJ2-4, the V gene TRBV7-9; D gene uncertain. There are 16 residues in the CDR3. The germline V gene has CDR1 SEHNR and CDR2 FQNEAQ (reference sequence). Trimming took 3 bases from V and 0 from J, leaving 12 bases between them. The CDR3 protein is CASSFDLVLAKNIQYF. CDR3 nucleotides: TGTGCCAGCAGCTTCGACTTAGTTCTAGCCAAAAACATTCAGTACTTC.

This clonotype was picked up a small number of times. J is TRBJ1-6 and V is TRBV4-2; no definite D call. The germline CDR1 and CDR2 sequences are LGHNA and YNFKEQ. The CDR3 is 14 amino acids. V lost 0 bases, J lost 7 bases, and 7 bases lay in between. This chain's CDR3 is CASSQEDRNSPLHF. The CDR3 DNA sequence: TGTGCCAGCAGCCAAGAGGACCGGAATTCACCCCTCCACTTT.

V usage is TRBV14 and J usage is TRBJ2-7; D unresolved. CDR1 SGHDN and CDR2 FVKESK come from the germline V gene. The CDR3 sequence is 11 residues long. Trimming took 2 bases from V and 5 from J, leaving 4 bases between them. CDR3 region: CASSQYHEQYF. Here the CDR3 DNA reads TGTGCCAGCAGCCAATATCACGAGCAGTACTTC. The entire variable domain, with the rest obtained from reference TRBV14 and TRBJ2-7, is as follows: EAGVTQFPSHSVIEKGQTVTLRCDPISGHDNLYWYRRVMGKEIKFLLHFVKESKQDESGMPNNRFLAERTGGTYSTLKVQPAELEDSGVYFCASSQYHEQYFGPGTRLTVT.